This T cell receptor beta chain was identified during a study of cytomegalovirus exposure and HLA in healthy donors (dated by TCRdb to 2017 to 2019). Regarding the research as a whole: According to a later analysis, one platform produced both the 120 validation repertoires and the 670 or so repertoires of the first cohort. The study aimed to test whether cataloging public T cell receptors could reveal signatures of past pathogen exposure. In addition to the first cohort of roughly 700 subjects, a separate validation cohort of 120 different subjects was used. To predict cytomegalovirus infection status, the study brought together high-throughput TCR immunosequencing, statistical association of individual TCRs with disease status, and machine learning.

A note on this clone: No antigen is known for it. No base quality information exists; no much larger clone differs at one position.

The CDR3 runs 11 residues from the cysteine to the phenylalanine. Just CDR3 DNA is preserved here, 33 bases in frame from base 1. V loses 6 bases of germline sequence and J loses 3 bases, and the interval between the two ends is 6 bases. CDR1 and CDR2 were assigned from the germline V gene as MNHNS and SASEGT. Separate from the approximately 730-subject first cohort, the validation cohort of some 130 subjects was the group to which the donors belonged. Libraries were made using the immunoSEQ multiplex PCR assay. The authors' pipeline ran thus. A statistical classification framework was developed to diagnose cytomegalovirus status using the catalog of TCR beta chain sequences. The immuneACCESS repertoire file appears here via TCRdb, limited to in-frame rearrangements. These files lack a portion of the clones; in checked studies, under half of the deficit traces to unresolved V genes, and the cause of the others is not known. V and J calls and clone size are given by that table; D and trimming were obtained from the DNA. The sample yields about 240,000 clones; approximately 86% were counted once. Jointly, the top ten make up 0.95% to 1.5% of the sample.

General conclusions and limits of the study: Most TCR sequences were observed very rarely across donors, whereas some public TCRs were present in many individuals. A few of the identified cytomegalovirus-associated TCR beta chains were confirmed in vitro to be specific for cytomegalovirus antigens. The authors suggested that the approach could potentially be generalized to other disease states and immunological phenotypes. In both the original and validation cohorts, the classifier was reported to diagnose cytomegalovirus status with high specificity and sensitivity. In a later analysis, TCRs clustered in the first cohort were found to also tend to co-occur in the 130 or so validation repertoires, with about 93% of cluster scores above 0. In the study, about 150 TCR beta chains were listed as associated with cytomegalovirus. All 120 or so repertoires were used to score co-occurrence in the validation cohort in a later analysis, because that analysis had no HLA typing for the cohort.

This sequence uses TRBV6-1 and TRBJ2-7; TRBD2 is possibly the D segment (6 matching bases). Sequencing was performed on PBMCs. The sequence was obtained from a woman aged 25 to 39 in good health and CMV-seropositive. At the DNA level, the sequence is TGTGCCAGCAGGGACTACTACGAGCAGTACTTC. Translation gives CASRDYYEQYF.